The clone carrying this TCR beta chain has a handful of counts. Its antigen is as yet unknown. The sample providers were healthy Caucasian people from Russia, aged roughly 6 to 95. The sample belongs to a study of blood T cells in healthy people across ages. Study outcomes and limitations: TCR beta diversity correlated strongly with naive T cell percentage.

The authors ran a second PCR of roughly 6 to 12 cycles using a sample-barcoded 5' primer and a J-beta primer mix. Each TCR beta cDNA got a 12-nucleotide random molecular identifier. MiXCR was run by TCRdb on the 5' RACE reads, yielding one entry per CDR3 protein. This sample has 1.5 million or so distinct CDR3 sequences, with roughly 43% found just once. V shed 5 bases and J 5 bases; nucleotides not matched to a gene: 7. Germline V gene sequence: CDR1 SGHTA, CDR2 FQGNSA. This CDR3 has 15 amino acids. The V and J genes are TRBV7-2 and TRBJ1-5; 9 nucleotides align to TRBD1. This TCR came from a woman aged 18 to 35 in good health. The source material was blood. CDR3 sequence (DNA): TGTGCCAGCAGCCCGTTACAGGGGGCTCATCAGCCCCAGCATTTT. It translates to CASSPLQGAHQPQHF. Supplemented by reference TRBV7-2 and TRBJ1-5, the full variable domain reads GAGVSQSPSNKVTEKGKDVELRCDPISGHTALYWYRQSLGQGLEFLIYFQGNSAPDKSGLPSDRFSAERTGGSVSTLTIQRTQQEDSAVYLCASSPLQGAHQPQHFGDGTRLSIL.